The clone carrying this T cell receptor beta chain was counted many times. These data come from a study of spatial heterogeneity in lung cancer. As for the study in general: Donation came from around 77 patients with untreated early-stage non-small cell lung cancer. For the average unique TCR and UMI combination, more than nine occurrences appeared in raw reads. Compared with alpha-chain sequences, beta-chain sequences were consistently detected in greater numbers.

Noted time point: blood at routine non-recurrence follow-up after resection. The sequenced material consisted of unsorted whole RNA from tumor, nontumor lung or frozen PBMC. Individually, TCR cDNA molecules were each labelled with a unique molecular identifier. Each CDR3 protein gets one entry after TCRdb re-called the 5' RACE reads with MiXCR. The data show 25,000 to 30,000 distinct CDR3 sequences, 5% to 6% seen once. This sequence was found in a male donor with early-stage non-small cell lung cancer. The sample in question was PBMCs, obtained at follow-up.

The CDR3 spells CSASLAATNEKLFF. CDR3 nucleotide sequence: TGCAGCGCTAGTTTGGCAGCAACTAATGAAAAACTGTTTTTT. This chain connects TRBV29-1 to TRBJ1-4; D remains ambiguous. Trimming stripped 7 bases from V and 0 bases from J, with 12 bases between. Germline V gene sequence: CDR1 SQVTM, CDR2 ANQGSEA. The CDR3 has 14 residues.